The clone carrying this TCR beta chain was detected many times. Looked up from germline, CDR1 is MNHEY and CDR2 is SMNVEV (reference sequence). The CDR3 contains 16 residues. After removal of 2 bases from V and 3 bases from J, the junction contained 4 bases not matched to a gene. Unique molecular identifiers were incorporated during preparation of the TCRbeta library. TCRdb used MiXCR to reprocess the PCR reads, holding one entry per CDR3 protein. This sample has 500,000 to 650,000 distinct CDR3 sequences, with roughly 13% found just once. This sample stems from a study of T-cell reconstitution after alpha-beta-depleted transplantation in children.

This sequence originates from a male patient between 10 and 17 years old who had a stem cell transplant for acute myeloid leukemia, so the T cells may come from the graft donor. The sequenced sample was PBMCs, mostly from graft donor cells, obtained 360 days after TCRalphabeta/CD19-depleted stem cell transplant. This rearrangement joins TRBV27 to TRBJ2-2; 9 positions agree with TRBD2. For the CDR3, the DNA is TGTGCCAGCAGTTTACTGAGCGGGAGGCACACCGGGGAGCTGTTTTTT. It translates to CASSLLSGRHTGELFF.